These 5 T cell receptor beta chains were sequenced from one sample in a study of beta chain features in type 1 diabetes (dated by TCRdb to the late 2010s). The receptor library was made with the immunoSEQ multiplex PCR assay. The entire isolated RNA was reverse transcribed using the High Capacity cDNA Reverse Transcription Kit, and thus expressed TCRB transcripts were sequenced. Here the immuneACCESS table is served through TCRdb, limited to in-frame sequences with V and J called. Missing clones are a known gap in these copies; in checked studies unresolved V genes cover under half, and the rest lacks a known reason. Here the sample has over 650,000 clones; about an eighth occur a single time. Jointly, the top ten make up approximately 0.042% of the sample. The research as a whole found: Type 1 diabetes patients showed a moderate but significant shortening of TCRB CDR3 length in all four CD4+ subsets.

What these receptors recognize is not known. The source material was naive CD4+ T cells from blood. The sample's cell subset or site label is to be understood as: true naive CD4+ T cells. The receptors were gathered from a man in his late teens or twenties with type 1 diabetes.

This clone was counted a few times. The genes are TRBV6-5 and TRBJ2-3; 7 bases are shared with TRBD2. The CDR3 extends over 15 amino acids. Germline CDR1 is MNHEY and CDR2 is SVGAGI. V shed 2 bases and J 5 bases; nucleotides not matched to a gene: 7. The CDR3 bases are TGTGCCAGCAGTTACGGCGGGAGAGGGGTAGATACGCAGTATTTT. Amino acids: CASSYGGRGVDTQYF.

This clone showed up just a few times. The rearrangement links TRBV2 to TRBJ1-1; the D is unclear. CDR3 length: 15 amino acids. Germline-derived CDR1 and CDR2 are SNHLY and FYNNEI. V lost 4 bases and J 3 bases, leaving 15 bases between the germline ends. CDR3 DNA: TGTGCCAGCAGTGCGCCCCGAGGAGGGTACACTGAAGCTTTCTTT. This sequence encodes CASSAPRGGYTEAFF. Supplemented by reference TRBV2 and TRBJ1-1, the full variable domain reads EPEVTQTPSHQVTQMGQEVILRCVPISNHLYFYWYRQILGQKVEFLVSFYNNEISEKSEIFDDQFSVERPDGSNFTLKIRSTKLEDSAMYFCASSAPRGGYTEAFFGQGTRLTVV.

The rearrangement joins TRBV28 to TRBJ1-5; D is uncertain. Trimming removed 3 bases from V and 0 bases from J, with 12 bases in between. Looked up from germline, CDR1 is MDHEN and CDR2 is SYDVKM. The CDR3 totals 16 residues. The CDR3 region has the DNA TGTGCCAGCAGTTTGCCAGGATCCTATAGCAATCAGCCCCAGCATTTT. Its protein is CASSLPGSYSNQPQHF.

The chain carries TRBV6-5 and TRBJ2-5; the D gene is possibly TRBD2 (6 bases). The germline V and J ends were trimmed by 6 bases and 1 base, with 15 bases remaining between them. The CDR3 extends over 15 amino acids. Germline V gives CDR1 MNHEY, CDR2 SVGAGI. The CDR3 region is CASRLRGGVQETQYF. In DNA form, the CDR3 reads TGTGCCAGCAGGCTCCGGGGCGGGGTCCAAGAGACCCAGTACTTC.

This chain connects TRBV5-4 to TRBJ1-4, with D perhaps TRBD1 (5 bases). Germline CDR1 and CDR2: SGHNT and YYREEE (reference sequence). This CDR3 region has 16 residues. The V end lost 0 bases, the J end lost 3 bases, and 12 bases lay between the germline ends. The CDR3 bases are TGTGCCAGCAGCTTGGGTGGGGCAGTCTCTAATGAAAAACTGTTTTTT. It encodes CASSLGGAVSNEKLFF.